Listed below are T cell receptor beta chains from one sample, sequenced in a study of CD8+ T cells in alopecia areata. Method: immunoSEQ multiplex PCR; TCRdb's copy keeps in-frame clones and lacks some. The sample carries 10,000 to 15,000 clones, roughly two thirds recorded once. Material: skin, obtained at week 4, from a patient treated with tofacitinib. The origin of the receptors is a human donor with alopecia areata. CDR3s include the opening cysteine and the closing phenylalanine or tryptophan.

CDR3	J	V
CASSILTDTEAFF	TRBJ1-1	TRBV19
CASSPEGYTQYF	TRBJ2-3	TRBV14
CASSLRSGPTGDTQYF	TRBJ2-3	TRBV5-1
CASSTDTYSYNEQFF	TRBJ2-1	TRBV6-5
CASHAGTVNQPQHF	TRBJ1-5	TRBV2
CASSQEGRAANYGYTF	TRBJ1-2	TRBV4-2
CASSRSGTGINEQFF	TRBJ2-1	TRBV18
CASSETGRTPLANYGYTF	TRBJ1-2	TRBV10-2
CASSLALQGAGETQYF	TRBJ2-5	TRBV7-7
CASTRDRNTGELFF	TRBJ2-2	TRBV6-1
CASSLWDAEAFF	TRBJ1-1	TRBV7-9
CASSYSRLPGETQYF	TRBJ2-5	TRBV6-5
CSVERGQGDNQPQHF	TRBJ1-5	TRBV29-1
CASSSTDRGGGYTF	TRBJ1-2	TRBV5-3
CAISRTGPTGELFF	TRBJ2-2	TRBV10-3
CASSLEGTARTRWGGTQYF	TRBJ2-3	TRBV5-1
CASSARGGYTEAFF	TRBJ1-1	TRBV7-2
CASSWEPNEKLFF	TRBJ1-4	TRBV5-4
CASSWSDRVGTEAFF	TRBJ1-1	TRBV5-5
CASSHLDLVPAGTGELFF	TRBJ2-2	TRBV4-1
CASSLDLAGGLSSYNEQFF	TRBJ2-1	TRBV11-2
CASSEGNQDGANVLTF	TRBJ2-6	TRBV10-1
CASSLALGSGAEAFF	TRBJ1-1	TRBV11-1
CASGRHPPSNTEAFF	TRBJ1-1	TRBV23-1
CASSNPANTEAFF	TRBJ1-1	TRBV4-3
CSVAVGDNTEAFF	TRBJ1-1	TRBV29-1
CASSRPVGGDTQYF	TRBJ2-3	TRBV4-3